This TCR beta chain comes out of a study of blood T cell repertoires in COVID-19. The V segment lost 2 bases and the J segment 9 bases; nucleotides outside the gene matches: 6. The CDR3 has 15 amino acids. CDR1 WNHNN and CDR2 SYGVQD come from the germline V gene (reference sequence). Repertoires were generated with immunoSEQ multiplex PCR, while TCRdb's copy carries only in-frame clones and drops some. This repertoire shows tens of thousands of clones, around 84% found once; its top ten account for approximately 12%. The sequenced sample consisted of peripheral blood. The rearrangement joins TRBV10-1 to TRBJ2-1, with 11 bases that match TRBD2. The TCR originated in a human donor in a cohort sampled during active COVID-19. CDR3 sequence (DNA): TGCGCCAGCAGTGAGGTAGCGGGGGGGCCGGGTGAGCAGTTCTTC. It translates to CASSEVAGGPGEQFF.